This T cell receptor (beta chain) came from a study of blood T cell repertoires in COVID-19 (dated by TCRdb to 2020 to 2022). Study-level background: Samples from collaborators originated in the United States, Italy and Spain and spanned both the acute and convalescent phases of COVID-19. The material from the prospective study consisted of cDNA or gDNA derived from T cells, B-cell-depleted T cells, or PBMCs. Subjects who had been exposed to COVID-19, were actively infected with it, or had recovered from it provided the deeply sampled blood TCRbeta repertoires that made up the dataset. The repertoires were released in a freely available public database intended as a resource for research on the immune response to SARS-CoV-2. The samples were drawn from two sources: the first 160 participants of the ongoing ImmuneRACE study, and over 1,000 subjects contributed by 6 global collaborators. Nearly every sample came with metadata listing a de-identified subject ID, COVID-19 status, age in years and sex. HLA class I and class II types, where available, came from metadata supplied by the sample provider rather than from assay-based typing. Findings and caveats that apply to the study as a whole: How much clinical and demographic metadata was included differed by source and by participant, and the metadata was provided uncurated.

Trimming leaves V shorter by 6 bases and J shorter by 2 bases, with the junction holding 6 bases beyond the gene matches. The CDR3 numbers 14 residues from cysteine through phenylalanine. Only the CDR3 part of the read is kept: 42 bases, read in frame from the first base. In the germline V gene, CDR1 corresponds to SQVTM and CDR2 to ANQGSEA. Collaborating institutions collected whole blood in K2EDTA tubes following their own protocols. For TCRbeta analysis, collaborators shipped samples as frozen whole blood, isolated PBMCs, or DNA extracted from either of those sample types. TCRbeta CDR3 regions were amplified from genomic DNA using the immunoSEQ Assay, a bias-controlled multiplex PCR. The original pipeline was this. Within the assay, amplification of reference gene primers was used to estimate how many nucleated cells each sample contained. To quantify the absolute abundance of each unique TCRbeta CDR3 rearrangement, sequence reads were collapsed and filtered. Productive Simpson clonality was computed per sample as the square root of Simpson's diversity index over productive rearrangements. TCRdb took this table from immuneACCESS and kept in-frame rearrangements with V and J called. Such tables lack part of the clones; where checked against another copy, unresolved V genes explain under half of the gap, and the rest is unexplained. The V and J calls and clone size come from that table; D and trimming were worked out from the DNA. A total of around 120,000 clones appear in this sample, approximately 79% of them only once. The top ten hold 2% to 3% of the sample.

In the case of this clone: Its antigen remains undetermined. Base qualities are not recorded, but no much larger clone differs from it by a single base.

The sequence is built from TRBV29-1 and TRBJ2-5, with TRBD1 matching 10 junction bases. The receptor comes from a man aged 50 to 59 with acute or convalescent COVID-19. The sequencing sample was made of peripheral blood. The nucleotide sequence reads TGCAGCGTCGCCGGGACAGGGGAGCAAGAGACCCAGTACTTC. Its protein product is CSVAGTGEQETQYF.